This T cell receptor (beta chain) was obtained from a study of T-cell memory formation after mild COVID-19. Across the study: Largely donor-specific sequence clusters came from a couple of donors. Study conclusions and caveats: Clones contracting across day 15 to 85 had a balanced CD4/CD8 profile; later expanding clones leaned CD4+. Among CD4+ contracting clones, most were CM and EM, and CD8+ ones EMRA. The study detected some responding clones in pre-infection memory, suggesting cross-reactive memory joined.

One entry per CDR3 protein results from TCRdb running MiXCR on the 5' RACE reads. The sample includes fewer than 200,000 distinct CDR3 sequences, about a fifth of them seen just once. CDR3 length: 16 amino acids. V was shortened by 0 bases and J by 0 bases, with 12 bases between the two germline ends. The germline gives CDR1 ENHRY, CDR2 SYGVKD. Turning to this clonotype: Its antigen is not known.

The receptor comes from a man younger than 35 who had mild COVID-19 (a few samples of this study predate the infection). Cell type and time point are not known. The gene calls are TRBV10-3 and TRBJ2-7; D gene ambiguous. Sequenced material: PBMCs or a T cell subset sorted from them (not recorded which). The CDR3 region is CAISESTPRSSYEQYF. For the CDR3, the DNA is TGTGCCATCAGTGAGTCCACTCCGCGGAGCTCCTACGAGCAGTACTTC.